This T cell receptor (beta chain) was captured in a study of T cell responses to AZD1222 COVID-19 vaccine. The method was immunoSEQ multiplex PCR; TCRdb's version includes in-frame clones alone and lacks a portion of them. The table shows 150,000 or so clones, with around 86% occurring only once. This clone was detected once. V dropped 2 bases and J dropped 5; count of bases not matched to a gene: 3. The CDR3 runs 14 residues. CDR1 and CDR2 from the germline V gene are SGHTA and FQGNSA. The specimen was peripheral blood, collected on day 0 of MenACWY control vaccination. The TCR comes from an adult in good health. V usage is TRBV7-2 and J usage is TRBJ1-5; 7 bases are a match to TRBD1. The CDR3 coding sequence is TGTGCCAGCAGCTTAACCAGGGGGGATCAGCCCCAGCATTTT. It is translated as CASSLTRGDQPQHF.